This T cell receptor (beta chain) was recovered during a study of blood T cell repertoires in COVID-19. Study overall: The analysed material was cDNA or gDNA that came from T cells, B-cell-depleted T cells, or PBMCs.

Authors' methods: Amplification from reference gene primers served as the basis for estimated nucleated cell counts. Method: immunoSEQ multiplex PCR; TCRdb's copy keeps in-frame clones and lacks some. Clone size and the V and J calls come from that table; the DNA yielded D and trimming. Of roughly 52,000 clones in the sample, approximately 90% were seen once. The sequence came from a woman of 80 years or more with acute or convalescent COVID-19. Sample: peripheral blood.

The CDR3 DNA reads TGTGCCAGCAGCTTGAATGCGGGGGACGAGCAGTACTTC. This codes for CASSLNAGDEQYF. V is TRBV5-6 and J is TRBJ2-7, with 7 positions matching TRBD2. Per the germline V gene, CDR1 is SGHDT and CDR2 is YYEEEE. V shed 1 base and J 5 bases; nucleotides not matched to a gene: 3. The CDR3 totals 13 residues.